Described below is a single T cell receptor (beta chain) sequence and its context. It has no known antigen specificity. Base qualities are not at hand, and no much larger clone is one base apart. Collaborating institutions collected whole blood in K2EDTA tubes following their own protocols. For TCRbeta analysis, collaborators shipped samples in one of three forms: frozen whole blood, isolated PBMCs, or DNA extracted from either of those sample types. The CDR3 runs 15 residues from the cysteine to the valine. Only CDR3 DNA is held: 45 bases, read in frame from base 1. Taken from the germline V gene, the CDR1 and CDR2 loops are MDHEN and SYDVKM. This entry is derived from a study of blood T cell repertoires in COVID-19 (TCRdb year 2020). For the wider study: Samples from collaborators originated in the United States, Italy and Spain and spanned both the acute and convalescent phases of COVID-19. The repertoires were released in a freely available public database intended as a resource for research on the immune response to SARS-CoV-2. Where HLA class I and class II types were available, the types were taken from metadata supplied by the sample provider, not from assay-based typing. The material from the prospective study consisted of cDNA or gDNA derived from T cells, B-cell-depleted T cells, or PBMCs. Sample metadata almost always included a de-identified subject ID, COVID-19 status, age in years and sex. Samples were obtained from the ongoing ImmuneRACE study (first 160 participants) and from approximately 1,200 subjects provided by 6 global collaborators. Deeply sampled blood TCRbeta repertoires from subjects exposed to, actively infected with, or recovered from COVID-19 were included in the dataset.

Here is what the overall study found, with its caveats: The quantity of clinical and demographic metadata differed by source and by participant and was supplied without curation.

The immunoSEQ Assay, a bias-controlled multiplex PCR, was used to amplify TCRbeta CDR3 regions from genomic DNA. The original pipeline was this. The number of nucleated cells in each sample was estimated by amplification of reference gene primers within the assay. To quantify the absolute abundance of each unique TCRbeta CDR3 rearrangement, sequence reads were collapsed and filtered. For each sample, productive Simpson clonality was calculated by taking the square root of Simpson's diversity index across productive rearrangements. Imported from immuneACCESS, the table was reduced by TCRdb to in-frame sequences with V and J called. These copies leave out some clones; in studies compared against another copy, an unresolved V gene accounts for under half, and the cause of the remainder is not known. That table is the source of V, J and clone size, and D and trimming were worked out from the DNA. The sample table contains about 120,000 clones; only one count was recorded for roughly 79% of them. In total, the top ten clones hold just under 7.5% of the sample.

The chain links TRBV28 with TRBJ2-7, with a tentative D gene TRBD2 over 9 matching bases. This clonotype originated in a man between 70 and 80 years old with active or convalescent COVID-19. The material sequenced was peripheral blood. The CDR3 is CASSLGTGMAGGASV. The nucleotides read TGTGCCAGCAGTTTAGGGACAGGAATGGCGGGAGGGGCATCGGTC.